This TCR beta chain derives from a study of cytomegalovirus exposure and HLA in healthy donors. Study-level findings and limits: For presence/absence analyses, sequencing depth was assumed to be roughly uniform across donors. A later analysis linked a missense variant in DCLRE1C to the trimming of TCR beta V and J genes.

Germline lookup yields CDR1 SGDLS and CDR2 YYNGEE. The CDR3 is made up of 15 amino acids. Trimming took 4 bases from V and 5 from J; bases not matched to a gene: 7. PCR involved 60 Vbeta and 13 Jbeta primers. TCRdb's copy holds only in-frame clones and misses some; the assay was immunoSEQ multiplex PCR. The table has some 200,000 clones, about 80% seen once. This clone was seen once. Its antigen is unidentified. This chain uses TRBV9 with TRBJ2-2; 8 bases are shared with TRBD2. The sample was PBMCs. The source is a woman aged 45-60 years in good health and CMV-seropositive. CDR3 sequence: CASSTGLERTGELFF. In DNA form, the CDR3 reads TGTGCCAGCAGCACGGGACTAGAGAGGACCGGGGAGCTGTTTTTT. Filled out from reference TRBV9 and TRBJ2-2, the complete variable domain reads DSGVTQTPKHLITATGQRVTLRCSPRSGDLSVYWYQQSLDQGLQFLIQYYNGEERAKGNILERFSAQQFPDLHSELNLSSLELGDSALYFCASSTGLERTGELFFGEGSRLTVL.